The present TCR beta chain was sequenced within a study of T cell responses to AZD1222 COVID-19 vaccine. Regarding the study as a whole: Spike was spanned by vaccine-associated CD4 TCRs, which were dominant at 160-218 and 743-854.

The repertoire was sequenced with immunoSEQ multiplex PCR; TCRdb's copy has only in-frame clones and lacks some. Of 150,000 to 200,000 clones in the sample, about 91% were seen once. The CDR3 covers 15 residues. Germline V CDR1 and CDR2: SGHRS, YFSETQ. V shed 4 bases, J shed 5 bases, and the junction held 10 bases outside the gene matches. Comment on this clone: Antigen specificity is unknown.

The TCR originated in an adult who received the AZD1222 COVID-19 vaccine. The V and J genes are TRBV5-1 and TRBJ2-5; 8 bases align to TRBD2. The sample here was peripheral blood, taken 28 days after the second AZD1222 dose. The CDR3 DNA reads TGCGCCAGCAGCGGTAGCGGGGCCGGCCACGAGACCCAGTACTTC. Encoded protein: CASSGSGAGHETQYF.